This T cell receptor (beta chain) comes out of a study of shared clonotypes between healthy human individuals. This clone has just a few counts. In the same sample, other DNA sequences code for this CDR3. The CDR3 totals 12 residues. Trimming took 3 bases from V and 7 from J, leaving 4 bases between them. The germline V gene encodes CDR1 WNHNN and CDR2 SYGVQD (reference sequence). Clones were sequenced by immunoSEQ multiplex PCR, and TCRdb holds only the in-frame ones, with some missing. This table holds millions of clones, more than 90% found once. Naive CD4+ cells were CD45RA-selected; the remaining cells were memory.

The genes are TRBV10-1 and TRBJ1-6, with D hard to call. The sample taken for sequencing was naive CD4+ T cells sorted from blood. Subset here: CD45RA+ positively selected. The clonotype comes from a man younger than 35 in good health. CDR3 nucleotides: TGCGCCAGCAGTGAACCGAATTCACCCCTCCACTTT. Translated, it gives CASSEPNSPLHF.